This T cell receptor (beta chain) was documented in a study of breast tumors, draining lymph nodes, adjacent tissues (dated by TCRdb to 2016 to 2018). Notes on the research overall: TCR beta repertoires were compared across tumor, adjacent nontumor tissue and axillary lymph nodes obtained from breast cancer patients. The study was designed to assess the relationships and possible T-cell exchange between tumor, surrounding tissue and draining lymph node repertoires in human breast cancer. The study at large found these results: The conclusion that tumor T cells originate in lymph nodes was framed as consistent with a hypothesis rather than directly demonstrated. Tumor and nontumor tissue repertoires were significantly more similar in luminal-like than in basal-like breast cancer. The data were considered consistent with the idea that most tumor T cells come from the lymph node and then expand in tumor tissue. Tumors showed preferential V and J gene usage, and their T-cell repertoire diversity fell below that of lymph nodes yet above that of nontumor tissue.

Between the V and J ends, shortened by 5 bases and 5 bases respectively, the junction contains 14 bases. The germline V gene gives CDR1 as SGHTA and CDR2 as FQGNSA. There are 14 amino acids in the CDR3, from cysteine to phenylalanine inclusive. Only the CDR3 DNA is retained, 42 bases long and in frame from the first base. Notes on this clonotype: Its specific antigen is unknown. There are no base qualities to consult, and no much larger clone falls within one base.

The axillary draining lymph nodes of breast cancer patients were the source of the lymph node samples. TCRdb records Illumina HiSeq 2000 as the sequencer. TCR beta chain libraries were generated by multiplex PCR amplification. The amplified TCR beta chain products were analyzed by high-throughput sequencing. TCRdb trimmed the raw reads at Q25, called clones with MiXCR and kept productive beta chains. Each entry merges the rows of one CDR3 protein and shows their most common DNA and genes. The sample table lists about 130,000 distinct CDR3 sequences, about a fifth of them with a count of one. The ten largest clones represent just over 2.5% of the sample.

This receptor was identified in a female donor with breast cancer. Some clones in this sample may be carry-over from other donors' samples. The specimen sequenced was axillary lymph node tissue. The V and J genes are TRBV7-2 and TRBJ2-3, with the D call tentatively TRBD1 or TRBD2, each fitting 5 bases. The CDR3: CASSPRGRGDTQYF. The sequenced DNA: TGTGCCAGCAGCCCTCGGGGCCGGGGAGATACGCAGTATTTT.